A single sample is the source of the 10 T cell receptor beta chains below, sequenced in a study of neurological immune-mediated disorders. MiXCR, applied by TCRdb to the 5' RACE reads, yields one record per CDR3 protein. The sample has about 38,000 distinct CDR3 sequences, roughly 11% seen once. As to time point: technical triplicate 1. The sequencing sample was made of PBMCs. The receptors originated from a man in his sixties with HTLV-1-associated myelopathy (HAM/TSP).

This clonotype came up many times. The chain recombines TRBV12-3 or TRBV12-4 with TRBJ1-2; D is uncertain. CDR3 size: 13 residues. Between the trimmed V and J ends, which lost 4 bases and 7 bases, there was a span of 13 bases. Here the CDR3 reads CASSSGPHVGYTF. The CDR3, as DNA: TGTGCCAGCAGTTCCGGGCCCCATGTTGGCTACACCTTC.

This clonotype was seen many times. The chain recombines TRBV2 with TRBJ2-5; 11 nucleotides agree with TRBD1. The CDR3 extends over 16 amino acids. With 5 bases clipped from V and 1 base from J, the junction kept 6 bases outside the gene matches. Germline assignment: CDR1 SNHLY and CDR2 FYNNEI. Written as DNA, the CDR3 is TGTGCCAGCAGTAAATACGGGACAGGGGGCCAAGAGACCCAGTACTTC. Residues: CASSKYGTGGQETQYF.

This clonotype was seen ten or more times. J is TRBJ2-1 and V is TRBV27; 8 bases agree with TRBD2. Germline CDR1 reads MNHEY; CDR2 reads SMNVEV (reference sequence). The CDR3 extends over 15 amino acids. After removal of 6 bases from V and 10 bases from J, the junction contained 14 bases not matched to a gene. CDR3: CASSPGGGRTHEQFF. The CDR3 nucleotides are TGTGCCAGCAGCCCCGGTGGCGGGAGGACACACGAGCAGTTCTTC.

This clonotype appeared many times. The genes are TRBV28 and TRBJ2-2, with D possibly being TRBD2 (5 bases). Trimming took off 2 bases at V and 4 bases at J, with 11 bases between the two ends. Germline CDR1 and CDR2: MDHEN and SYDVKM. This CDR3 has 15 amino acids. The CDR3 reads CASSLNGKITGELFF. For the CDR3, the DNA is TGTGCCAGCAGTTTAAACGGGAAGATCACCGGGGAGCTGTTTTTT.

This clonotype came up many times. J is TRBJ2-3 and V is TRBV20-1, with TRBD2 identical over 9 bases. CDR1 is DFQATT, CDR2 SNEGSKA, per germline (reference sequence). Losses at the gene ends were 2 bases for V and 4 bases for J; bases not matched to a gene: 1. CDR3 length: 13 residues. As DNA, the CDR3 is TGCAGTGCTAGACTAGCGGGATCAGATACGCAGTATTTT. Its protein product is CSARLAGSDTQYF.

This clonotype was counted ten times or more. The chain combines TRBV10-3 with TRBJ2-2; the D call may be TRBD1 or TRBD2 (5 bases each). V lost 6 bases, J lost 1 base, and 9 bases lay in between. CDR3 length equals 14 residues. Germline V CDR1 and CDR2: ENHRY, SYGVKD. Written as DNA, the CDR3 is TGTGCCATCAGGGGGGAACTGAACACCGGGGAGCTGTTTTTT. Translated, it gives CAIRGELNTGELFF.

Ten or more counts support this clonotype. The V and J genes are TRBV18 and TRBJ1-3; D is possibly TRBD1 (6 bases). This CDR3 comprises 16 residues. The germline V and J ends were trimmed by 3 bases and 1 base, with 13 bases remaining between them. Germline assignment: CDR1 KGHSH and CDR2 LQKENI. Here the CDR3 DNA reads TGTGCCAGCTCACCGTCCAGGGGAAAGTCTGGAAACACCATATATTTT. Amino acids: CASSPSRGKSGNTIYF.

The rearrangement uses TRBV7-2 and TRBJ2-6; D is uncertain. The CDR3 runs to 15 residues. Per germline, CDR1 SGHTA and CDR2 FQGNSA. Trimming cost V 4 bases and J 1 base, with 8 bases left between them. The DNA for the CDR3 is TGTGCCAGCAGCTCCTTCGCATCTGGGGCCAACGTCCTGACTTTC. The encoded protein is CASSSFASGANVLTF.

This clonotype came up many times. The rearrangement links TRBV5-6 to TRBJ1-1, with 7 bases aligning to TRBD1. Per the germline V gene, CDR1 is SGHDT and CDR2 is YYEEEE. The CDR3 consists of 14 residues. V dropped 3 bases and J dropped 12; count of bases not matched to a gene: 14. CDR3 sequence: CASSSSGGGTATFF. The CDR3 bases are TGTGCCAGCAGCTCTAGCGGGGGCGGGACAGCGACTTTCTTT.

This clonotype was picked up a small number of times. This sequence joins TRBV3-1 and TRBJ2-5, with D hard to call. The CDR3 contains 17 residues. The V end was cut by 0 bases, the J end by 4 bases, with 18 bases between. Germline values: CDR1 LGHDT, CDR2 YNNKEL (reference sequence). Here the CDR3 reads CASSQEGVAAYGETQYF. CDR3 bases: TGTGCCAGCAGCCAAGAAGGCGTCGCAGCGTACGGAGAGACCCAGTACTTC.